These 9 T cell receptor beta chains were sequenced from one sample in a study of T cell responses to AZD1222 COVID-19 vaccine. Profiled with immunoSEQ multiplex PCR; TCRdb holds only in-frame clones, not every one. The sample holds some 150,000 clones. The source material was peripheral blood. All receptors come from an adult in good health.

The chain joins TRBV6-2 or TRBV6-3 to TRBJ2-7, with D unresolved. The germline gives CDR1 MNHEY, CDR2 SVGEGT. There are 15 residues in the CDR3. Trimming removed 6 bases at V and 0 bases at J, with 15 bases between. The CDR3 region has the DNA TGTGCCAGCAGCCGATCGACATATAGCTCCTACGAGCAGTACTTC. Translated, it gives CASSRSTYSSYEQYF.

The V and J genes are TRBV5-1 and TRBJ1-6; 9 positions agree with TRBD1. Germline V gene lookup returns CDR1 SGHRS and CDR2 YFSETQ. The V and J ends lost 4 bases and 6 bases, in that order; junction bases with no gene match: 2. CDR3 length: 14 residues. CDR3 loop: CASSADRGNSPLHF. The CDR3 coding sequence is TGCGCCAGCAGCGCGGACAGGGGTAATTCACCCCTCCACTTT.

The gene calls are TRBV9 and TRBJ1-5; D is possibly TRBD1 (5 bases). Germline V gene sequence: CDR1 SGDLS, CDR2 YYNGEE. Trimming took 2 bases from V and 3 from J, leaving 9 bases between them. This CDR3 is 14 amino acids long. CDR3 protein: CASSVGADNQPQHF. CDR3 DNA: TGTGCCAGCAGCGTTGGGGCGGACAATCAGCCCCAGCATTTT. The whole variable domain, remainder taken from reference TRBV9 and TRBJ1-5, is DSGVTQTPKHLITATGQRVTLRCSPRSGDLSVYWYQQSLDQGLQFLIQYYNGEERAKGNILERFSAQQFPDLHSELNLSSLELGDSALYFCASSVGADNQPQHFGDGTRLSIL.

The rearrangement uses TRBV10-3 and TRBJ1-2; weak D call: TRBD1 (6 bases). In germline, CDR1 is ENHRY, CDR2 SYGVKD. This CDR3 has 14 residues. V dropped 3 bases and J dropped 6 bases, with 14 bases sitting between them. The CDR3 protein is CAISDRLGANGYTF. CDR3 nucleotide sequence: TGTGCCATCAGTGATAGGTTGGGGGCAAATGGCTACACCTTC.

The chain uses TRBV4-3 and TRBJ1-1; D is undetermined. The CDR3 extends over 16 amino acids. From germline, CDR1 is LGHNA and CDR2 YSLEER. Trimming left V 0 bases short and J 1 base short, with 12 bases between. CDR3 sequence: CASSQDLAAANTEAFF. The CDR3 DNA reads TGCGCCAGCAGCCAAGACTTGGCGGCAGCGAACACTGAAGCTTTCTTT.

V usage is TRBV6-5 and J usage is TRBJ1-2, with 8 bases lining up with TRBD1. With 0 bases clipped from V and 0 bases from J, the junction kept 0 bases outside the gene matches. The CDR3 extends over 15 amino acids. Germline CDR1 reads MNHEY; CDR2 reads SVGAGI. In DNA, the CDR3 is TGTGCCAGCAGTTACTCGACAGGGGCTAACTATGGCTACACCTTC. Its translation: CASSYSTGANYGYTF.

The genes are TRBV28 and TRBJ2-7, with D perhaps matching TRBD2 (5 bases). Trimming removed 5 bases at V and 4 bases at J, with 15 bases between. CDR3 length: 14 amino acids. Germline V CDR1 and CDR2: MDHEN, SYDVKM. The CDR3 DNA reads TGTGCCAGCAGTAGGAGGATAGGTTCGTACGAGCAGTACTTC. It yields the protein CASSRRIGSYEQYF.

This chain uses TRBV3-1 (or the pseudogene TRBV3-2) with TRBJ2-5, with 7 bases identical to TRBD2. CDR3 size: 15 residues. The germline V gene has CDR1 LGHDT and CDR2 YNNKEL (reference sequence). Unmatched junction bases numbered 10, after V lost 5 bases and J lost 4 bases. The CDR3 sequence is CASSSRGAGTETQYF. CDR3 DNA: TGTGCCAGCAGCTCCCGCGGAGCGGGGACAGAGACCCAGTACTTC.

V gene TRBV11-3 combines with J gene TRBJ2-1, with 11 positions matching TRBD2. This CDR3 is 14 amino acids long. Trimming removed 4 bases from V and 9 bases from J; junction bases left unmatched: 5. CDR1 SGHNT and CDR2 YENEEA come from the germline V gene. The chain's CDR3 is CASSYTSGGSEQFF. The CDR3 coding sequence is TGTGCCAGCAGCTATACTAGCGGGGGAAGTGAGCAGTTCTTC.